This T cell receptor beta chain was recorded in a study of blood T cells in healthy people across ages. The CDR3 loop spans 12 amino acids. Per germline, CDR1 MNHEY and CDR2 SMNVEV (reference sequence). Trimming left V 6 bases short and J 6 bases short, with 11 bases between. About this clonotype itself: The target antigen is unknown.

The study, taken as a whole, reports: Naive CD4+ cell counts and diversity both ran higher in long-lived than in aged donors.

Primed by a sample-barcoded 5' primer and a J-beta primer mix, a second PCR proceeded for about 6 to 11 cycles. MiXCR, applied by TCRdb to the 5' RACE reads, yields one record per CDR3 protein. The sample contains 1.4 million to 1.5 million distinct CDR3 sequences, about 43% of which appear only once. Total RNA was extracted at no less than 5 micrograms per sample. The chain recombines TRBV27 with TRBJ1-2; no clear D. The sample was blood. The clonotype originates from a woman between 18 and 29 years old in good health. CDR3 region: CASRPSGDGYTF. CDR3 DNA: TGTGCCAGCAGGCCCTCCGGGGATGGCTACACCTTC.